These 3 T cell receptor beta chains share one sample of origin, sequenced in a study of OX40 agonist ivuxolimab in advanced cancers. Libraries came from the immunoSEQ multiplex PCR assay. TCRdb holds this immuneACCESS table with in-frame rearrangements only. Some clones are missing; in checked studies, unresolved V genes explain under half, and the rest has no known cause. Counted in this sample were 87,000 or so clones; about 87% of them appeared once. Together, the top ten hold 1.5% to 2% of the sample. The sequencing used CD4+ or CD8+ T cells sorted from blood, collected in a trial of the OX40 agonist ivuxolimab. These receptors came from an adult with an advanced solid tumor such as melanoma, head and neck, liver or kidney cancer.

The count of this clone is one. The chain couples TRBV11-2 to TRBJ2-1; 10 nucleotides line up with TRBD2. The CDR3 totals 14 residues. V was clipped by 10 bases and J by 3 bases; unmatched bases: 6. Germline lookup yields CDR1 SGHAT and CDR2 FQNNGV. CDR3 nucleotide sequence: TGTGCCACCAAGGGACTAGCGTACTACAATGAGCAGTTCTTC. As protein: CATKGLAYYNEQFF.

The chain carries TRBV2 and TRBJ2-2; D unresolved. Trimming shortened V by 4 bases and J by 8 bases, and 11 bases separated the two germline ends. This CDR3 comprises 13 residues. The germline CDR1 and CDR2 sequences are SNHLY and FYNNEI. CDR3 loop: CASSGPLGGELFF. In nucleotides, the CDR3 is TGTGCCAGCAGTGGCCCCCTAGGGGGGGAGCTGTTTTTT. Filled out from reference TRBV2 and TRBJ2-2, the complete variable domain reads EPEVTQTPSHQVTQMGQEVILRCVPISNHLYFYWYRQILGQKVEFLVSFYNNEISEKSEIFDDQFSVERPDGSNFTLKIRSTKLEDSAMYFCASSGPLGGELFFGEGSRLTVL.

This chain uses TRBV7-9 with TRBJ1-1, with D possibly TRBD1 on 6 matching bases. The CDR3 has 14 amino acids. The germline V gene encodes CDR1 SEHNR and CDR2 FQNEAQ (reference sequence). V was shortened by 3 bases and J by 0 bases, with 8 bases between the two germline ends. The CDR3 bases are TGTGCCAGCAGCTTGGGACAACTGAACACTGAAGCTTTCTTT. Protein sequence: CASSLGQLNTEAFF.